Presented here are 28 T cell receptor beta chains from one specimen sequenced in a study of cytomegalovirus exposure and HLA in healthy donors. The PCR used 60 Vbeta and 13 Jbeta primers. Sequenced by immunoSEQ multiplex PCR; TCRdb stores in-frame clones only, minus some. Of around 170,000 clones listed, 80% to 85% are singletons. The specimen was PBMCs. The receptor source for this set is a middle-aged man in good health and CMV-seropositive.

This clone appeared once. V gene TRBV7-3 combines with J gene TRBJ2-3, with TRBD2 as a possible D gene (6 bases). CDR1 and CDR2 (germline): SGHTA, FQGTGA. The CDR3 is made up of 16 amino acids. The V gene lost 4 bases and the J gene lost 6 bases, with 20 bases spanning the gap. The CDR3 bases are TGTGCCAGCAGCTCCCAAGGGACTCCTCGAGGGGATACGCAGTATTTT. Translated, it gives CASSSQGTPRGDTQYF.

V usage is TRBV5-1 and J usage is TRBJ1-6; 8 bases are shared with TRBD1. Germline V gives CDR1 SGHRS, CDR2 YFSETQ. Trimming cost V 1 base and J 4 bases; bases outside gene matches: 4. CDR3 length: 16 amino acids. CDR3 nucleotide sequence: TGCGCCAGCAGCTTGCGACAGGGGAGTTATAATTCACCCCTCCACTTT. As protein: CASSLRQGSYNSPLHF.

J is TRBJ2-7 and V is TRBV6-5; TRBD1 aligns across 7 bases. Germline V gene lookup returns CDR1 MNHEY and CDR2 SVGAGI. The ends lost 4 bases at V and 7 bases at J; junction bases unmatched: 16. This CDR3 has 16 residues. The CDR3 is CASSSPAGQAGWEQYF. In DNA, the CDR3 is TGTGCCAGCAGTTCACCGGCTGGACAGGCCGGCTGGGAGCAGTACTTC.

The chain uses TRBV6-5 and TRBJ2-1; tentative D call: TRBD1 (6 bases). The germline gives CDR1 MNHEY, CDR2 SVGAGI. The CDR3 consists of 15 residues. V gave up 4 bases and J gave up 5 bases, with 15 bases separating them. This CDR3 is CASSFNRAPHNEQFF. CDR3 DNA sequence: TGTGCCAGCAGTTTCAACAGGGCCCCACACAATGAGCAGTTCTTC.

This chain uses TRBV30 with TRBJ1-2; TRBD1 matches 7 bases. This CDR3 is 14 amino acids long. Germline-derived CDR1 and CDR2 are GTSNPN and SVGIG (reference sequence). V lost 4 bases and J lost 0; bases outside the gene matches: 5. The DNA of the CDR3 is TGTGCCTGGACACAGGGGCGAGCTAACTATGGCTACACCTTC. Its translation: CAWTQGRANYGYTF.

CDR3 sequence: CASRRGPGQRNEKLFF. DNA of the CDR3: TGTGCCAGCAGACGCGGTCCGGGACAGAGGAATGAAAAACTGTTTTTT. The gene calls are TRBV28 and TRBJ1-4; 7 bases match TRBD1. CDR3 length: 16 residues. V lost 6 bases, J lost 5 bases, and 12 bases stayed unmatched. Germline lookup yields CDR1 MDHEN and CDR2 SYDVKM.

This chain uses TRBV6-6 with TRBJ2-5, with D possibly being TRBD1 (5 bases). Trimming stripped 2 bases from V and 1 base from J, with 8 bases between. The germline gives CDR1 MNHNY, CDR2 SVGAGI (reference sequence). The CDR3 has 14 amino acids. CDR3 bases: TGTGCCAGCAGTTACGGCAGGGTCCAAGAGACCCAGTACTTC. It yields the protein CASSYGRVQETQYF.

The chain is built from TRBV6-1 and TRBJ2-7; D perhaps matches TRBD1 (5 bases). There are 13 residues in the CDR3. Trimming took 4 bases from V and 2 from J, leaving 9 bases between them. Germline V gene lookup returns CDR1 MNHNS and CDR2 SASEGT. The DNA of the CDR3 is TGTGCCAGCAGTGCTGACAGAGCCTACGAGCAGTACTTC. It encodes CASSADRAYEQYF.

The rearrangement joins TRBV28 to TRBJ1-1; D unclear. Trimming cost V 3 bases and J 8 bases, with 7 bases left between them. This CDR3 has 11 residues. Germline assignment: CDR1 MDHEN and CDR2 SYDVKM. For the CDR3, the DNA is TGTGCCAGCAGTTTCCAGTTAGAAGCTTTCTTT. Translating it yields CASSFQLEAFF.

The chain combines TRBV27 with TRBJ2-1; D is possibly TRBD2 (7 bases). Germline V gives CDR1 MNHEY, CDR2 SMNVEV (reference sequence). The CDR3 loop spans 14 amino acids. V lost 6 bases and J 6 bases, leaving 15 bases between the germline ends. This CDR3 reads CASSEGGPSNEQFF. For the CDR3, the DNA is TGTGCCAGCAGCGAGGGGGGGCCAAGCAATGAGCAGTTCTTC.

The chain is built from TRBV9 and TRBJ1-2; D is undetermined. Germline V gives CDR1 SGDLS, CDR2 YYNGEE. V lost 2 bases and J lost 5, with 7 bases in between. CDR3 size: 12 residues. The CDR3 loop is CASSVQVYGYTF. The CDR3, as DNA: TGTGCCAGCAGCGTCCAGGTTTATGGCTACACCTTC.

The chain has TRBV4-2 and TRBJ2-1; TRBD1 might be the D (9 bases). CDR1 and CDR2 from the germline V gene are LGHNA and YNFKEQ. The V and J ends lost 7 bases and 7 bases respectively, with 17 bases between them. The CDR3 has 14 amino acids. The CDR3 here is CASTGTGTRNEQFF. Written as DNA, the CDR3 is TGTGCCAGCACCGGGACAGGGACTAGGAATGAGCAGTTCTTC.

The sample holds one count of this clone. This rearrangement joins TRBV28 to TRBJ2-5; the match to TRBD1 covers 8 bases. V shed 7 bases, J shed 7 bases, and the junction held 11 bases outside the gene matches. The V gene's germline CDR1 is MDHEN and CDR2 SYDVKM. CDR3 length equals 14 residues. Here the CDR3 DNA reads TGTGCCAGCAACATTGCCCAACAGGGGGGGACCCAGTACTTC. It yields the protein CASNIAQQGGTQYF.

CDR3 coding DNA: TGTGCCAGCAGCCCTCGGACAGGGAAAGGCTATGGCTACACCTTC. Translation: CASSPRTGKGYGYTF. The rearrangement links TRBV7-2 to TRBJ1-2; 8 positions agree with TRBD1. The J segment lost 4 bases and the V segment lost 5 bases, leaving 9 bases of the junction unmatched. The CDR3 is made up of 15 amino acids. Germline values: CDR1 SGHTA, CDR2 FQGNSA.

The chain has TRBV6-6 and TRBJ1-1; tentative D call: TRBD1 (5 bases). Trimming shortened V by 4 bases and J by 1 base, and 10 bases separated the two germline ends. This CDR3 is 14 amino acids long. Germline lookup yields CDR1 MNHNY and CDR2 SVGAGI (reference sequence). The DNA for the CDR3 is TGTGCCAGCAGTTTAGACAGAGCGAACACTGAAGCTTTCTTT. Its protein is CASSLDRANTEAFF.

The V call is TRBV6-1, the J call TRBJ1-5; a weak D match, TRBD1 (5 bases). CDR1 and CDR2 from the germline V gene are MNHNS and SASEGT. The CDR3 loop spans 14 amino acids. Trimming took off 0 bases at V and 9 bases at J, with 12 bases between the two ends. CDR3 DNA: TGTGCCAGCAGTGAAGCGGGCAGGGCGACGCCCCAGCATTTT. It is translated as CASSEAGRATPQHF.

The rearrangement joins TRBV28 to TRBJ2-1; D ambiguous. Trimming removed 8 bases from V and 0 bases from J, with 11 bases in between. The CDR3 loop spans 14 amino acids. Germline CDR1 MDHEN, CDR2 SYDVKM. CDR3 DNA: TGTGCCAGCGAAACCCCGGGCTCCTACAATGAGCAGTTCTTC. Translated, it gives CASETPGSYNEQFF.

This clone was counted between two and nine times. The chain recombines TRBV5-1 with TRBJ1-1; 8 bases are a match to TRBD1. The CDR3 sequence is 16 residues long. Germline V gene sequence: CDR1 SGHRS, CDR2 YFSETQ. Losses at the gene ends were 0 bases for V and 4 bases for J; bases not matched to a gene: 8. Here the CDR3 DNA reads TGCGCCAGCAGCTTGGTTGGGCGACAGGGGCCCACTGAAGCTTTCTTT. Residues: CASSLVGRQGPTEAFF.

V usage is TRBV29-1 and J usage is TRBJ1-2; TRBD1 matches at 8 bases. This CDR3 contains 12 residues. The J segment lost 3 bases and the V segment lost 5 bases, leaving 2 bases of the junction unmatched. CDR1 SQVTM and CDR2 ANQGSEA come from the germline V gene. CDR3 DNA: TGCAGCGTTCAGGACAGGGACTATGGCTACACCTTC. The encoded protein is CSVQDRDYGYTF.

The chain is built from TRBV4-3 and TRBJ1-1; 9 bases are shared with TRBD1. Germline CDR1 reads LGHNA; CDR2 reads YSLEER. The V segment lost 3 bases and the J segment 5 bases; nucleotides outside the gene matches: 1. The CDR3 covers 13 residues. CDR3 coding DNA: TGCGCCAGCAGCCACGGACAGGGGACTGAAGCTTTCTTT. Its translation: CASSHGQGTEAFF.

This clone was seen once. This CDR3 is also generated by other DNA sequences in the sample. This chain connects TRBV29-1 to TRBJ1-4; 7 nucleotides line up with TRBD1. CDR3 size: 14 residues. The germline V gene encodes CDR1 SQVTM and CDR2 ANQGSEA. V trimming: 4 bases; J trimming: 0 bases; junction bases outside the gene matches: 2. The CDR3 sequence is CSVGQGATNEKLFF. The CDR3 bases are TGCAGCGTTGGGCAGGGGGCAACTAATGAAAAACTGTTTTTT.

The DNA of the CDR3 is TGTGCCAGTAGTATAGTGTGGGGGGATCAAGAGACCCAGTACTTC. This sequence encodes CASSIVWGDQETQYF. The rearrangement links TRBV19 to TRBJ2-5; maybe TRBD2 (6 bases). V dropped 1 base and J dropped 2 bases, with 11 bases sitting between them. The CDR3 is 15 residues long. Germline-derived CDR1 and CDR2 are LNHDA and SQIVND (reference sequence).

The chain links TRBV20-1 to TRBJ1-2; TRBD1 might be the D (5 bases). The germline V and J ends were trimmed by 6 bases and 4 bases, with 9 bases remaining between them. Germline CDR1 DFQATT, CDR2 SNEGSKA (reference sequence). The CDR3 consists of 11 residues. DNA of the CDR3: TGCAGTGCGGGGGAGGGCTATGGCTACACCTTC. As protein: CSAGEGYGYTF.

In DNA form, the CDR3 reads TGTGCCAGCAGTTTACAACACAGGGCTAACGGAAACACCATATATTTT. This codes for CASSLQHRANGNTIYF. The rearrangement joins TRBV28 to TRBJ1-3; TRBD1 might be the D (6 bases). The germline gives CDR1 MDHEN, CDR2 SYDVKM. This CDR3 spans 16 amino acids. Trimming left V 2 bases short and J 4 bases short, with 15 bases between. Looking up the rest from reference TRBV28 and TRBJ1-3 gives the full variable domain: DVKVTQSSRYLVKRTGEKVFLECVQDMDHENMFWYRQDPGLGLRLIYFSYDVKMKEKGDIPEGYSVSREKKERFSLILESASTNQTSMYLCASSLQHRANGNTIYFGEGSWLTVV.

The chain carries TRBV4-3 and TRBJ2-1; 7 positions agree with TRBD2. J was trimmed by 2 bases and V by 1 base; bases with no gene match: 2. Germline CDR1 reads LGHNA; CDR2 reads YSLEER. This CDR3 is 15 amino acids long. The CDR3 loop is CASSQGGGTYNEQFF. The CDR3 coding sequence is TGCGCCAGCAGCCAAGGGGGAGGGACCTACAATGAGCAGTTCTTC.

The rearrangement uses TRBV6-1 and TRBJ2-7, with TRBD1 matching over 8 bases. Looked up from germline, CDR1 is MNHNS and CDR2 is SASEGT. The CDR3 is 14 residues long. The ends lost 5 bases at V and 1 base at J; junction bases unmatched: 4. The CDR3, as DNA: TGTGCCAGCAGTACGGGGGACAGGTCCTACGAGCAGTACTTC. Its protein product is CASSTGDRSYEQYF.

The chain has TRBV6-1 and TRBJ2-7, with D perhaps TRBD2 (5 bases). Germline V gene data show CDR1 as MNHNS and CDR2 as SASEGT. The germline V and J ends were trimmed by 7 bases and 1 base, with 11 bases remaining between them. CDR3 length: 13 residues. Written as DNA, the CDR3 is TGTGCCAGCACCCCCGGAGGTTCCTACGAGCAGTACTTC. Its protein product is CASTPGGSYEQYF.

The rearrangement joins TRBV10-3 to TRBJ1-2; D remains unclear. The CDR3 totals 16 residues. The germline V gene encodes CDR1 ENHRY and CDR2 SYGVKD. Trimming shortened V by 2 bases and J by 7 bases, and 20 bases separated the two germline ends. As DNA, the CDR3 is TGTGCCATCAGTGAGCTTACTAGCAGCCCTAGGTCTGGCTACACCTTC. It is translated as CAISELTSSPRSGYTF.